A single sample is the source of the 10 T cell receptor beta chains below, sequenced in a study of cytomegalovirus exposure and HLA in healthy donors. A multiplex PCR was run with 60 Vbeta primers and 13 Jbeta primers. Clones were read by immunoSEQ multiplex PCR, and TCRdb kept only the in-frame ones, dropping some. This table holds over 150,000 clones, about four fifths found once. Input material: PBMCs. The source is a male donor in good health and CMV-seronegative.

This sequence joins TRBV5-4 and TRBJ2-7; D unclear. The CDR3 has 15 residues. Germline lookup yields CDR1 SGHNT and CDR2 YYREEE (reference sequence). The ends were cut back, 1 base at V and 1 base at J, with 12 bases in the middle. Here the CDR3 DNA reads TGTGCCAGCAGCTTGAATATCCGAGATTCCTACGAGCAGTACTTC. Translated: CASSLNIRDSYEQYF.

The chain employs TRBV5-4 and TRBJ1-1; D remains ambiguous. Germline CDR1 reads SGHNT; CDR2 reads YYREEE (reference sequence). CDR3 size: 13 residues. Trimming stripped 1 base from V and 3 bases from J, with 7 bases between. This CDR3 reads CASSLSPDTEAFF. CDR3 nucleotides: TGTGCCAGCAGCTTGTCCCCGGACACTGAAGCTTTCTTT. The variable domain in full, with the rest retrieved from reference TRBV5-4 and TRBJ1-1, is ETGVTQSPTHLIKTRGQQVTLRCSSQSGHNTVSWYQQALGQGPQFIFQYYREEENGRGNFPPRFSGLQFPNYSSELNVNALELDDSALYLCASSLSPDTEAFFGQGTRLTVV.

Remarks on this clone: Different DNA sequences within this sample yield the same CDR3. The genes are TRBV6-4 and TRBJ2-2; the D gene is possibly TRBD1 (6 bases). CDR3 length equals 14 residues. Trimming took 6 bases from V and 2 from J, leaving 10 bases between them. Germline V gives CDR1 MRHNA, CDR2 SNTAGT. As DNA, the CDR3 is TGTGCCAGCAGGAGACAGGCCAACACCGGGGAGCTGTTTTTT. This codes for CASRRQANTGELFF.

The V gene is TRBV2, the J gene TRBJ2-7; 9 positions match TRBD1. The CDR3 has 15 amino acids. Germline lookup yields CDR1 SNHLY and CDR2 FYNNEI. Trimming cost V 6 bases and J 1 base; bases outside gene matches: 7. The CDR3 DNA reads as TGTGCCAGCAGACCGACAGGGGGGGTGTCCTACGAGCAGTACTTC. This translates into CASRPTGGVSYEQYF.

The rearrangement links TRBV21-1 to TRBJ2-7; TRBD1 reflects the table's D call only, with no check against the DNA. TRBV21-1 constitutes a pseudogene. This CDR3 contains 13 residues. CDR3 in DNA: TGTGCCAGCAGCAAAGGTCAGGGGACAAGGCAGTACTTC. Translating it yields CASSKGQGTRQYF.

The rearrangement uses TRBV4-3 and TRBJ2-5; possible D gene TRBD2, 5 bases. The CDR3 is 15 residues long. The V end was cut by 3 bases, the J end by 5 bases, with 16 bases between. CDR1 and CDR2 from the germline V gene are LGHNA and YSLEER. This CDR3 reads CASSHEDGSGETQYF. CDR3 sequence (DNA): TGCGCCAGCAGCCACGAAGATGGGTCGGGGGAGACCCAGTACTTC.

CDR3: CAINSGIGDEQFF. CDR3 nucleotides: TGTGCCATCAATAGCGGGATTGGCGATGAGCAGTTCTTC. The gene calls are TRBV10-3 and TRBJ2-1; 8 nucleotides match TRBD2. With 7 bases clipped from V and 8 bases from J, the junction kept 7 bases outside the gene matches. CDR3 size: 13 residues. Germline V CDR1 and CDR2: ENHRY, SYGVKD.

The V and J genes are TRBV30 and TRBJ2-1; 10 nucleotides line up with TRBD2. Germline loops: CDR1 GTSNPN, CDR2 SVGIG (reference sequence). Unmatched junction bases numbered 9, after V lost 0 bases and J lost 7 bases. The CDR3 is 16 amino acids. In DNA, the CDR3 is TGTGCCTGGAGTGTACGGGCTAGCGGGGGCCTGAATGAGCAGTTCTTC. Translation gives CAWSVRASGGLNEQFF.

J is TRBJ2-7 and V is TRBV5-1, with a tentative D call TRBD2 (7 bases). The CDR3 extends over 14 amino acids. Deletions cut 0 bases from V and 4 bases from J, with 11 bases between. The V gene's germline CDR1 is SGHRS and CDR2 YFSETQ. CDR3 protein: CASSLEGGLYEQYF. The CDR3 region has the DNA TGCGCCAGCAGCTTGGAGGGGGGGCTTTACGAGCAGTACTTC. The full variable domain, its missing parts supplied by reference TRBV5-1 and TRBJ2-7, is KAGVTQTPRYLIKTRGQQVTLSCSPISGHRSVSWYQQTPGQGLQFLFEYFSETQRNKGNFPGRFSGRQFSNSRSEMNVSTLELGDSALYLCASSLEGGLYEQYFGPGTRLTVT.

This sequence joins TRBV28 and TRBJ2-7; D is unresolved. The CDR3 contains 12 residues. The germline gives CDR1 MDHEN, CDR2 SYDVKM. Trimming shortened V by 10 bases and J by 3 bases, and 13 bases separated the two germline ends. Written as DNA, the CDR3 is TGTGCCACCAGAAAGGAGTTCTACGAGCAGTACTTC. It is translated as CATRKEFYEQYF.